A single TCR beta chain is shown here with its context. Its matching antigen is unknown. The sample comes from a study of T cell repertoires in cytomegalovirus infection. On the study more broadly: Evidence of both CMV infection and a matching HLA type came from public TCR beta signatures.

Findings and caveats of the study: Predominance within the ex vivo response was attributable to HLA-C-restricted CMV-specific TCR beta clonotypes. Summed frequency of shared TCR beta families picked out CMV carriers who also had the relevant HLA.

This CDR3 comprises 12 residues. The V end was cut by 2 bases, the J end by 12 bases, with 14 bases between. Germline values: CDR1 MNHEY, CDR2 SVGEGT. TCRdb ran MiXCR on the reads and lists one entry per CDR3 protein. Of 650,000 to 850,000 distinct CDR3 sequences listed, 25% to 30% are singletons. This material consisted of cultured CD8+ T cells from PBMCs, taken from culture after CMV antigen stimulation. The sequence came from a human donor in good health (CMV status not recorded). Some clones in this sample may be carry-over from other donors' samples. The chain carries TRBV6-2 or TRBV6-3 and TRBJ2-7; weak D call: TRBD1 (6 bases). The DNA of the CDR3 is TGTGCCAGCAGTTACGGCTCCAGGGGCCTGTACGTC. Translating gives CASSYGSRGLYV.